Below, 29 T cell receptor beta chains from the same sample are listed, as sequenced in a study of blood T cell repertoires in COVID-19. Here immunoSEQ multiplex PCR was the method, and the copy in TCRdb shows in-frame clones only, minus some. The sample holds over 200,000 clones; more than 75% are singletons and the top ten take about 6%. The sample taken for sequencing was peripheral blood. The receptors stem from a man aged 60 to 69 who had recovered from COVID-19.

This sequence joins TRBV6-5 and TRBJ2-7, with 12 bases lining up with TRBD1. The CDR3 has 14 residues. Germline values: CDR1 MNHEY, CDR2 SVGAGI. V lost 6 bases to trimming and J lost 9 bases; unmatched junction nucleotides: 9. CDR3 amino acids: CASRFPGTGGGQYF. CDR3 sequence (DNA): TGTGCCAGCAGGTTCCCCGGGACAGGGGGCGGGCAGTACTTC.

V gene TRBV12-3 or TRBV12-4 combines with J gene TRBJ1-1; TRBD1 agrees at 8 bases. This CDR3 has 13 amino acids. The junction had 11 bases not matched to a gene; V was cut back by 6 bases and J by 11 bases. The DNA of the CDR3 is TGTGCCAGCAGCCTATCGCTCCGGGACAGGGCTTTCTTT. Encoded protein: CASSLSLRDRAFF.

The J gene is TRBJ2-7, the V gene TRBV21-1; the table calls TRBD2, which could not be checked here. TRBV21-1 is given as a pseudogene. The CDR3 is 14 amino acids. Here the CDR3 DNA reads TGTGCCAGCAGCTCTCAGCGGGAGTTAGACGAGCAGTACTTC. The encoded protein is CASSSQRELDEQYF.

The chain couples TRBV19 to TRBJ1-1; unclear D gene. Germline CDR1 LNHDA, CDR2 SQIVND (reference sequence). Trimming cost V 1 base and J 5 bases, with 8 bases left between them. The CDR3 is 13 residues long. The CDR3 DNA follows: TGTGCCAGTAGTATAGGGCAGAGGACTGAAGCTTTCTTT. Protein product: CASSIGQRTEAFF.

The J gene is TRBJ2-7, the V gene TRBV5-1, with 10 bases that match TRBD2. The CDR3 is made up of 13 amino acids. With 4 bases clipped from V and 3 bases from J, the junction kept 1 base outside the gene matches. In germline, CDR1 is SGHRS, CDR2 YFSETQ. The chain's CDR3 is CASSRTSGYEQYF. DNA for the CDR3: TGCGCCAGCAGCAGGACTAGCGGCTACGAGCAGTACTTC.

The J gene is TRBJ2-7, the V gene TRBV5-4, with 9 bases aligning to TRBD2. Germline CDR1 reads SGHNT; CDR2 reads YYREEE (reference sequence). V shed 0 bases and J 4 bases; nucleotides not matched to a gene: 5. The CDR3 contains 15 residues. The CDR3 loop reads CASSLGGRAGYEQYF. The CDR3 nucleotides read TGTGCCAGCAGCTTGGGCGGGAGGGCCGGGTACGAGCAGTACTTC. The entire variable domain, with the rest obtained from reference TRBV5-4 and TRBJ2-7, is as follows: ETGVTQSPTHLIKTRGQQVTLRCSSQSGHNTVSWYQQALGQGPQFIFQYYREEENGRGNFPPRFSGLQFPNYSSELNVNALELDDSALYLCASSLGGRAGYEQYFGPGTRLTVT.

This chain uses TRBV7-2 with TRBJ1-3; 11 bases line up with TRBD1. Germline CDR1 and CDR2: SGHTA and FQGNSA. This CDR3 is built from 16 residues. Unmatched junction bases numbered 5, after V lost 5 bases and J lost 2 bases. CDR3 coding DNA: TGTGCCAGCAGCGGACGGGGACAGGGGGCTGGAAACACCATATATTTT. Translation gives CASSGRGQGAGNTIYF.

The chain joins TRBV5-1 to TRBJ2-5, with 10 bases lining up with TRBD2. V dropped 6 bases and J dropped 0; count of bases not matched to a gene: 5. This CDR3 is built from 15 residues. The germline gives CDR1 SGHRS, CDR2 YFSETQ. This CDR3 reads CASNPGLAHQETQYF. The CDR3 DNA sequence: TGCGCCAGCAACCCGGGACTAGCGCACCAAGAGACCCAGTACTTC.

This clone came up a few times. The chain employs TRBV6-2 or TRBV6-3 and TRBJ1-4; D remains unclear. Germline loops: CDR1 MNHEY, CDR2 SVGEGT. The CDR3 sequence is 15 residues long. The V and J ends lost 5 bases and 5 bases respectively, with 15 bases between them. This chain's CDR3 is CASSPLGRFNEKLFF. The DNA for the CDR3 is TGTGCCAGCAGTCCCCTCGGGAGGTTCAATGAAAAACTGTTTTTT.

V and J are TRBV27 and TRBJ1-1; D is unclear. Germline-derived CDR1 and CDR2 are MNHEY and SMNVEV (reference sequence). Trimming removed 6 bases at V and 0 bases at J, with 8 bases between. The CDR3 loop spans 13 amino acids. CDR3 region: CASSFLLNTEAFF. CDR3 in DNA: TGTGCCAGCAGCTTTCTCCTGAACACTGAAGCTTTCTTT.

This chain connects TRBV11-3 to TRBJ2-1; no reliable D call. Trimming cost V 0 bases and J 10 bases, with 10 bases left between them. From germline, CDR1 is SGHNT and CDR2 YENEEA. The CDR3 length is 13 residues. This CDR3 reads CASSLDDIGEQFF. The CDR3, as DNA: TGTGCCAGCAGCTTAGATGATATTGGCGAGCAGTTCTTC.

The chain links TRBV23-1 to TRBJ2-7; 9 bases line up with TRBD1. TRBV23-1 falls under the ORF class, with uncertain function. The CDR3 totals 14 residues. Trimming took 8 bases from V and 2 from J; bases not matched to a gene: 7. CDR3 amino acids: CASGIRQGAYEQYF. The DNA for the CDR3 is TGCGCCAGCGGAATAAGACAGGGGGCCTACGAGCAGTACTTC.

This rearrangement joins TRBV28 to TRBJ1-5; no reliable D call. The CDR3 has 15 amino acids. In germline, CDR1 is MDHEN, CDR2 SYDVKM. Trimming removed 5 bases at V and 4 bases at J, with 15 bases between. The CDR3 sequence is CASSPPGDYNQPQHF. The CDR3 DNA follows: TGTGCCAGCAGTCCACCCGGGGATTATAATCAGCCCCAGCATTTT.

The V gene is TRBV4-2, the J gene TRBJ2-1; the match to TRBD2 covers 9 bases. V lost 8 bases and J lost 5; bases outside the gene matches: 10. The CDR3 extends over 15 amino acids. From germline, CDR1 is LGHNA and CDR2 YNFKEQ. The CDR3 bases are TGTGCCAGCTCTCCCCTAGCGGGGCTGAACAATGAGCAGTTCTTC. This gives the protein CASSPLAGLNNEQFF.

Details on this clone: This sample also contains other DNA sequences that code for the same CDR3. The V and J genes are TRBV2 and TRBJ1-2, with D perhaps matching TRBD1 (6 bases). The germline V gene has CDR1 SNHLY and CDR2 FYNNEI. This CDR3 has 13 amino acids. V lost 2 bases and J 4 bases, leaving 8 bases between the germline ends. CDR3 sequence reads: CASSEQGSYGYTF. CDR3 bases: TGTGCCAGCAGTGAACAGGGGAGCTATGGCTACACCTTC. Together with reference TRBV2 and TRBJ1-2, the CDR3 gives the full variable domain: EPEVTQTPSHQVTQMGQEVILRCVPISNHLYFYWYRQILGQKVEFLVSFYNNEISEKSEIFDDQFSVERPDGSNFTLKIRSTKLEDSAMYFCASSEQGSYGYTFGSGTRLTVV.

The chain employs TRBV12-5 and TRBJ2-5; possible D gene TRBD1, 6 bases. Germline V lookup: CDR1 LGHNT, CDR2 FRNRAP. Deletions cut 6 bases from V and 3 bases from J, with 11 bases between. The CDR3 totals 13 residues. In nucleotides, the CDR3 is TGTGCTAGTGGGAGGACAGTGGAAGAGACCCAGTACTTC. Protein product: CASGRTVEETQYF.

This clone appeared a single time. The rearrangement uses TRBV11-2 and TRBJ2-4, with 16 positions matching TRBD2. This CDR3 has 19 amino acids. The V gene's germline CDR1 is SGHAT and CDR2 FQNNGV. The ends lost 4 bases at V and 9 bases at J; junction bases unmatched: 15. The CDR3 DNA sequence: TGTGCCAGCAGCTCGACCCAGGGACTAGCGGGAGGGCCTAGAGGCATTCAGTACTTC. This encodes CASSSTQGLAGGPRGIQYF.

This clone has only one observation. This chain links TRBV5-1 with TRBJ2-7; 8 nucleotides align to TRBD1. V gave up 5 bases and J gave up 2 bases; unmatched junction bases: 9. CDR3 length: 15 amino acids. The germline V gene encodes CDR1 SGHRS and CDR2 YFSETQ. CDR3 loop: CASSFSGTGPYEQYF. CDR3 DNA: TGCGCCAGCAGTTTTTCAGGGACAGGACCCTACGAGCAGTACTTC.

V is TRBV18 and J is TRBJ1-2; 8 bases map to TRBD1. The CDR3 extends over 15 amino acids. CDR1 and CDR2 from the germline V gene are KGHSH and LQKENI. V shed 3 bases and J 0 bases; nucleotides not matched to a gene: 3. The CDR3 reads CASSPDRDPNYGYTF. CDR3 DNA: TGTGCCAGCTCACCGGACAGGGACCCTAACTATGGCTACACCTTC.

The V call is TRBV6-5, the J call TRBJ2-7; 7 nucleotides agree with TRBD1. CDR1 is MNHEY and CDR2 is SVGAGI in the germline V gene. The ends lost 7 bases at V and 3 bases at J; junction bases unmatched: 6. The CDR3 covers 13 residues. CDR3 DNA sequence: TGTGCCAGCAAAACGGGACAGTTCTACGAGCAGTACTTC. It yields the protein CASKTGQFYEQYF.

The chain recombines TRBV6-5 with TRBJ1-1, with 8 bases that match TRBD1. Per the germline V gene, CDR1 is MNHEY and CDR2 is SVGAGI. With V trimmed by 5 bases and J by 4 bases, 9 bases remained unmatched. The CDR3 is made up of 15 amino acids. The CDR3 protein is CASSRWTGQGTEAFF. CDR3 sequence (DNA): TGTGCCAGCAGTAGGTGGACAGGACAGGGCACTGAAGCTTTCTTT.

The chain has TRBV12-3 or TRBV12-4 and TRBJ2-1; a weak D match, TRBD1 (6 bases). CDR3 length: 13 residues. Trimming took off 6 bases at V and 5 bases at J, with 11 bases between the two ends. CDR3 protein: CASRETGNNEQFF. In DNA form, the CDR3 reads TGTGCCAGCAGGGAGACAGGCAACAATGAGCAGTTCTTC.

In this sample, this clone turned up once. V and J are TRBV5-1 and TRBJ2-5, with TRBD2 matching 14 bases. Germline trimming cut 2 bases from V and 4 bases from J; bases unmatched to any gene: 4. Germline V lookup: CDR1 SGHRS, CDR2 YFSETQ. The CDR3 is made up of 16 amino acids. DNA for the CDR3: TGCGCCAGCAGCTTACCCGGGACTAGCGGGAGAGAGACCCAGTACTTC. Its protein is CASSLPGTSGRETQYF.

This chain joins TRBV6-2 or TRBV6-3 and TRBJ1-5; D is uncertain. The CDR3 runs to 15 residues. The germline V and J ends were trimmed by 6 bases and 0 bases, with 12 bases remaining between them. Germline assignment: CDR1 MNHEY and CDR2 SVGEGT. CDR3 residues: CASSQDTYSNQPQHF. The CDR3 DNA reads as TGTGCCAGCAGCCAAGACACCTATAGCAATCAGCCCCAGCATTTT.

The V and J genes are TRBV10-2 and TRBJ1-5; D gene ambiguous. Deletions cut 3 bases from V and 6 bases from J, with 9 bases between. CDR3 length: 13 amino acids. CDR1 is WSHSY and CDR2 is SAAADI in the germline V gene. CDR3 nucleotides: TGCGCCAGCAGTGAAGAGGGAAGTCAGCCCCAGCATTTT. It is translated as CASSEEGSQPQHF.

This chain connects TRBV7-6 to TRBJ2-2; the match to TRBD2 covers 8 bases. Per germline, CDR1 SGHVS and CDR2 FNYEAQ. The V segment lost 0 bases and the J segment 1 base; nucleotides outside the gene matches: 1. The CDR3 is made up of 16 amino acids. The CDR3: CASSLAGLGNTGELFF. Written as DNA, the CDR3 is TGTGCCAGCAGCTTAGCGGGACTAGGGAACACCGGGGAGCTGTTTTTT.

J is TRBJ2-5 and V is TRBV6-5; weak D call: TRBD1 (5 bases). The CDR3 loop spans 14 amino acids. Trimming pared 4 bases from V and 0 bases from J, leaving 9 bases between. CDR1 MNHEY and CDR2 SVGAGI come from the germline V gene. The CDR3 here is CASSSTAHQETQYF. The CDR3 region has the DNA TGTGCCAGCAGTTCGACAGCTCACCAAGAGACCCAGTACTTC.

The chain is built from TRBV6-5 and TRBJ2-1; 7 bases are shared with TRBD1. Per the germline V gene, CDR1 is MNHEY and CDR2 is SVGAGI. V was pared by 7 bases and J by 6 bases, with 6 bases of the junction left unmatched. This CDR3 has 13 amino acids. The CDR3 reads CASIRTGGNEQFF. The CDR3 DNA is TGTGCCAGCATTCGGACAGGCGGCAATGAGCAGTTCTTC.

V and J are TRBV11-2 and TRBJ2-7; D remains unclear. Between the trimmed V and J ends, which lost 1 base and 5 bases, there was a span of 12 bases. CDR3 length: 14 residues. Germline CDR1 and CDR2: SGHAT and FQNNGV. Here the CDR3 reads CASSLGGSRNEQYF. CDR3 sequence (DNA): TGTGCCAGCAGCTTAGGTGGTTCCAGGAACGAGCAGTACTTC.